The 32 T cell receptor beta chains given below trace back to one sample, sequenced in a study of response to subunit inactivated influenza vaccine. TCRdb ran MiXCR on the RT-PCR reads and lists one entry per CDR3 protein. The sample has more than 700,000 distinct CDR3 sequences, 20% to 25% seen once. The source was PBMCs from blood, collected 5 days after vaccination. The receptors originated from a man over 45 who received an inactivated influenza vaccine.

This clonotype was detected only a few times. The chain has TRBV24-1 and TRBJ2-3; maybe TRBD1 (5 bases). The CDR3 sequence is 13 residues long. The germline V and J ends were trimmed by 8 bases and 3 bases, with 11 bases remaining between them. The germline CDR1 and CDR2 sequences are KGHDR and SFDVKD. The CDR3 sequence is CATTEAGTDTQYF. The CDR3 DNA sequence: TGTGCCACCACCGAGGCAGGGACAGATACGCAGTATTTT.

The chain is built from TRBV20-1 and TRBJ1-1; 11 bases are a match to TRBD1. The CDR3 has 15 residues. Looked up from germline, CDR1 is DFQATT and CDR2 is SNEGSKA (reference sequence). Trimming at V came to 5 bases and at J to 4 bases, leaving 9 bases not matched to a gene. CDR3 sequence reads: CSAWDRGGASTEAFF. The CDR3 DNA reads TGCAGTGCTTGGGACAGGGGGGGTGCGAGCACTGAAGCTTTCTTT.

This clonotype was picked up many times. The CDR3, as DNA: TGCGCCAGCAGAAGGACTAGCGGTAACACCGGGGAGCTGTTTTTT. Encoded protein: CASRRTSGNTGELFF. The chain uses TRBV10-1 and TRBJ2-2, with 10 nucleotides matching TRBD2. The CDR3 totals 15 residues. Germline trimming cut 6 bases from V and 2 bases from J; bases unmatched to any gene: 3. The V gene's germline CDR1 is WNHNN and CDR2 SYGVQD (reference sequence).

The V gene is TRBV11-2, the J gene TRBJ2-1, with D hard to call. The CDR3 loop spans 16 amino acids. Trimming left V 5 bases short and J 0 bases short, with 14 bases between. CDR1 SGHAT and CDR2 FQNNGV come from the germline V gene. For the CDR3, the DNA is TGTGCCAGCAGCCCAGAACTGACGAGCTCCTACAATGAGCAGTTCTTC. Residues: CASSPELTSSYNEQFF.

This clonotype has a handful of counts. The genes are TRBV20-1 and TRBJ2-2, with D unresolved. The CDR3 has 14 residues. Trimming stripped 5 bases from V and 2 bases from J, with 12 bases between. The germline CDR1 and CDR2 sequences are DFQATT and SNEGSKA (reference sequence). CDR3 sequence: CSARPLLNTGELFF. The CDR3 DNA is TGCAGTGCTCGACCCTTACTAAACACCGGGGAGCTGTTTTTT.

V usage is TRBV7-9 and J usage is TRBJ2-1; 12 bases are a match to TRBD2. The germline gives CDR1 SEHNR, CDR2 FQNEAQ (reference sequence). V shed 8 bases, J shed 6 bases, and the junction held 5 bases outside the gene matches. This CDR3 is 14 amino acids long. For the CDR3, the DNA is TGTGCCAGCCACGGACTAGCGGGACTCAATGAGCAGTTCTTC. This sequence encodes CASHGLAGLNEQFF.

This clonotype came up a few times. DNA of the CDR3: TGTGCCAGCAGCTCACCCGGGACCGCGATAAGCACGCAGTATTTT. It yields the protein CASSSPGTAISTQYF. The chain recombines TRBV7-9 with TRBJ2-3; D tentatively fits TRBD1 or TRBD2 (5 bases each). The CDR3 sequence is 15 residues long. CDR1 and CDR2 from the germline V gene are SEHNR and FQNEAQ (reference sequence). The germline V and J ends were trimmed by 4 bases and 9 bases, with 20 bases remaining between them.

This chain connects TRBV6-1 to TRBJ2-7, with TRBD1 matching over 12 bases. The CDR3 is made up of 17 amino acids. The germline CDR1 and CDR2 sequences are MNHNS and SASEGT. Trimming cost V 6 bases and J 9 bases; bases outside gene matches: 18. CDR3 amino acids: CASSQGTGGLVSSPQYF. CDR3 DNA sequence: TGTGCCAGCAGCCAAGGGACAGGGGGCCTCGTTTCGTCCCCGCAGTACTTC.

The gene calls are TRBV4-3 and TRBJ1-6; possible D gene TRBD1, 5 bases. V dropped 2 bases and J dropped 12 bases, with 17 bases sitting between them. This CDR3 is built from 15 residues. Germline V gives CDR1 LGHNA, CDR2 YSLEER. CDR3 DNA: TGCGCCAGCAGCCAACAGAGGGACGGACTACTACCCCTCCACTTT. Translated, it gives CASSQQRDGLLPLHF.

This clonotype was counted ten times or more. The rearrangement joins TRBV12-3 or TRBV12-4 to TRBJ1-5, with no clear D. There are 14 residues in the CDR3. V was shortened by 1 base and J by 3 bases, with 7 bases between the two germline ends. The CDR3 spells CASSLEGANQPQHF. CDR3 DNA: TGTGCCAGCAGTTTAGAGGGTGCCAATCAGCCCCAGCATTTT.

This clonotype occurred many times. The chain recombines TRBV7-3 with TRBJ2-1, with 10 bases lining up with TRBD2. Per the germline V gene, CDR1 is SGHTA and CDR2 is FQGTGA. The junction had 7 bases not matched to a gene; V was cut back by 0 bases and J by 5 bases. This CDR3 is 17 amino acids long. The CDR3 sequence is CASSLTTTSGTHNEQFF. CDR3 sequence (DNA): TGTGCCAGCAGCTTAACGACCACTAGCGGGACCCACAATGAGCAGTTCTTC. The full variable domain, completed using reference TRBV7-3 and TRBJ2-1, is GAGVSQTPSNKVTEKGKYVELRCDPISGHTALYWYRQSLGQGPEFLIYFQGTGAADDSGLPNDRFFAVRPEGSVSTLKIQRTERGDSAVYLCASSLTTTSGTHNEQFFGPGTRLTVL.

This clonotype appeared once. The V gene is TRBV24-1, the J gene TRBJ2-5; tentative D call: TRBD2 (6 bases). The CDR3 contains 16 residues. V was shortened by 1 base and J by 0 bases, with 11 bases between the two germline ends. The V gene's germline CDR1 is KGHDR and CDR2 SFDVKD. The CDR3 bases are TGTGCCACCAGTGATTTCCAACGGGGGAACCAAGAGACCCAGTACTTC. Translating it yields CATSDFQRGNQETQYF.

This chain links TRBV6-5 with TRBJ1-5, with D hard to call. Trimming removed 4 bases at V and 5 bases at J, with 18 bases between. Germline-derived CDR1 and CDR2 are MNHEY and SVGAGI. This CDR3 is 16 amino acids long. This CDR3 is CASSSSRTPMYQPQHF. The CDR3 region has the DNA TGTGCCAGCAGTTCGTCCAGAACACCCATGTATCAGCCCCAGCATTTT.

The chain carries TRBV10-1 and TRBJ2-1; a weak D match, TRBD2 (5 bases). This CDR3 comprises 15 residues. The germline gives CDR1 WNHNN, CDR2 SYGVQD (reference sequence). V dropped 5 bases and J dropped 3 bases, with 14 bases sitting between them. The CDR3: CASSKRQGLYNEQFF. CDR3 nucleotide sequence: TGCGCCAGCAGTAAGAGACAAGGACTCTACAATGAGCAGTTCTTC.

This clonotype showed up just a few times. The chain links TRBV6-5 to TRBJ2-7, with D perhaps TRBD1 or TRBD2 (5 bases each). The CDR3 extends over 15 amino acids. The V end was cut by 0 bases, the J end by 6 bases, with 15 bases between. CDR1 and CDR2 from the germline V gene are MNHEY and SVGAGI. The CDR3 sequence: CASSYSWDLSAEQYF. The CDR3, as DNA: TGTGCCAGCAGTTACTCTTGGGACCTATCTGCCGAGCAGTACTTC.

There are a few counts of this clonotype. This rearrangement joins TRBV15 to TRBJ2-5, with D unresolved. Trimming cost V 1 base and J 3 bases, with 9 bases left between them. This CDR3 spans 14 amino acids. Germline V gene lookup returns CDR1 LNHNV and CDR2 YYDKDF (reference sequence). The CDR3 coding sequence is TGTGCCACCAGCAGAGTCCAGGTGGAAGAGACCCAGTACTTC. Its translation is CATSRVQVEETQYF.

This clonotype was observed many times. The chain employs TRBV10-3 and TRBJ2-3, with 12 bases lining up with TRBD2. Germline V gene data show CDR1 as ENHRY and CDR2 as SYGVKD. The CDR3 consists of 15 residues. V dropped 6 bases and J dropped 4; count of bases not matched to a gene: 5. In DNA form, the CDR3 reads TGTGCCATCAGGCCTAGCGGGGGGGCCTCAGATACGCAGTATTTT. Translated, it gives CAIRPSGGASDTQYF.

Comment on this clonotype: At one end, the junction sequence differs from germline, possibly due to a read error. The genes are TRBV12-3 or TRBV12-4 and TRBJ2-2; a weak D match, TRBD1 (5 bases). CDR3 length: 16 amino acids. CDR3 amino acids: CVSRQRTGQNTGELFF. In DNA form, the CDR3 reads TGTGTCAGCAGACAGAGAACTGGACAGAACACCGGGGAGCTGTTTTTT.

This clonotype turned up a few times. The rearrangement joins TRBV9 to TRBJ2-1, with 7 bases aligning to TRBD2. Germline loops: CDR1 SGDLS, CDR2 YYNGEE. J gave up 2 bases and V 3 bases, and 2 bases lay outside the gene matches. The CDR3 sequence is 14 residues long. CDR3 in DNA: TGTGCCAGCAGCGCAACTAGCGCCTACAATGAGCAGTTCTTC. Its translation is CASSATSAYNEQFF.

The V call is TRBV7-2, the J call TRBJ2-5, with D perhaps being TRBD1 or TRBD2 (5 bases each). Germline CDR1 reads SGHTA; CDR2 reads FQGNSA. The germline V and J ends were trimmed by 5 bases and 3 bases, with 13 bases remaining between them. There are 14 residues in the CDR3. The CDR3, as DNA: TGTGCCAGCAGCATCGGGACGCAGAAAGAGACCCAGTACTTC. This encodes CASSIGTQKETQYF.

In its sample, this clonotype was seen a few times. The chain is built from TRBV5-1 and TRBJ2-6; no definite D call. The CDR3 has 13 amino acids. Germline CDR1 and CDR2: SGHRS and YFSETQ. Trimming removed 5 bases from V and 0 bases from J, with 3 bases in between. Here the CDR3 DNA reads TGCGCCAGCAGAATCTCTGGGGCCAACGTCCTGACTTTC. Encoded protein: CASRISGANVLTF.

J is TRBJ2-1 and V is TRBV29-1; D unclear. The CDR3 is made up of 14 amino acids. Germline V gene sequence: CDR1 SQVTM, CDR2 ANQGSEA. Trimming shortened V by 5 bases and J by 0 bases, and 11 bases separated the two germline ends. The chain's CDR3 is CSVRWQPSYNEQFF. The CDR3 bases are TGCAGCGTTCGGTGGCAGCCCTCCTACAATGAGCAGTTCTTC.

This clonotype has just a few counts. Here the CDR3 DNA reads TGTGCCAGCAGTTACTCGAATCGCAGCCCTAGCAATCAGCCCCAGCATTTT. The encoded protein is CASSYSNRSPSNQPQHF. The chain combines TRBV6-5 with TRBJ1-5, with unresolved D. The ends were cut back, 0 bases at V and 0 bases at J, with 12 bases in the middle. This CDR3 is built from 17 residues. Germline CDR1 reads MNHEY; CDR2 reads SVGAGI.

The chain employs TRBV12-3 or TRBV12-4 and TRBJ1-2, with TRBD1 as a possible D gene (5 bases). CDR3 length: 14 amino acids. V lost 5 bases and J lost 6, with 16 bases in between. CDR3 sequence reads: CASSLGWGMDGYTF. CDR3 nucleotides: TGTGCCAGCAGTCTGGGATGGGGGATGGATGGCTACACCTTC.

This chain's CDR3 is CASSSRQGGSIQYF. CDR3 bases: TGCGCCAGCAGCTCCCGACAGGGGGGGTCCATTCAGTACTTC. This rearrangement joins TRBV4-3 to TRBJ2-4, with 9 bases aligning to TRBD1. Looked up from germline, CDR1 is LGHNA and CDR2 is YSLEER. The length of the CDR3 is 14 residues. The V and J ends lost 5 bases and 9 bases, in that order; junction bases with no gene match: 8.

The rearrangement links TRBV29-1 to TRBJ2-3; TRBD2 matches at 8 bases. V lost 4 bases, J lost 0 bases, and 9 bases stayed unmatched. CDR1 and CDR2 (germline): SQVTM, ANQGSEA. There are 16 residues in the CDR3. The CDR3 DNA reads as TGCAGCGTTGTGGGTAAGCGGGGGCGGAGCACAGATACGCAGTATTTT. This gives the protein CSVVGKRGRSTDTQYF.

The chain employs TRBV4-2 and TRBJ2-1; 13 bases fit TRBD2. The CDR3 contains 18 residues. After removal of 7 bases from V and 2 bases from J, the junction contained 11 bases not matched to a gene. CDR1 and CDR2 (germline): LGHNA, YNFKEQ. CDR3 sequence reads: CASIPGTSGTGTYNEQFF. The CDR3, as DNA: TGTGCCAGCATTCCCGGGACTAGCGGGACGGGTACCTACAATGAGCAGTTCTTC.

The table lists this clonotype with a few counts. DNA for the CDR3: TGTGCCAGCAGCTTAAGGGGACTAAGTAGCGGGAGGGGGAATGAGCAGTTCTTC. It is translated as CASSLRGLSSGRGNEQFF. The chain is built from TRBV11-1 and TRBJ2-1; 11 nucleotides agree with TRBD2. From germline, CDR1 is SGHAT and CDR2 FQDESV (reference sequence). The CDR3 is made up of 18 amino acids. Trimming cost V 2 bases and J 7 bases; bases outside gene matches: 13. Based on the CDR3 plus reference TRBV11-1 and TRBJ2-1, the full variable domain is EAEVAQSPRYKITEKSQAVAFWCDPISGHATLYWYRQILGQGPELLVQFQDESVVDDSQLPKDRFSAERLKGVDSTLKIQPAELGDSAMYLCASSLRGLSSGRGNEQFFGPGTRLTVL.

The V call is TRBV5-1, the J call TRBJ1-2; D is unresolved. Deletions cut 2 bases from V and 0 bases from J, with 8 bases between. Germline V gives CDR1 SGHRS, CDR2 YFSETQ. The CDR3 length is 14 residues. CDR3 bases: TGCGCCAGCAGCTTACAGTCCTCTAACTATGGCTACACCTTC. As protein: CASSLQSSNYGYTF.

A few counts support this clonotype. This chain connects TRBV5-1 to TRBJ2-7; 7 bases match TRBD1. CDR1 and CDR2 (germline): SGHRS, YFSETQ. After removal of 2 bases from V and 6 bases from J, the junction contained 5 bases not matched to a gene. There are 13 residues in the CDR3. CDR3 sequence: CASSLRDRSEQYF. In nucleotides, the CDR3 is TGCGCCAGCAGCTTAAGGGACAGATCCGAGCAGTACTTC.

The chain uses TRBV5-1 and TRBJ2-7; 10 bases line up with TRBD1. Unmatched junction bases numbered 5, after V lost 3 bases and J lost 5 bases. This CDR3 spans 14 amino acids. Germline CDR1 reads SGHRS; CDR2 reads YFSETQ. This CDR3 is CASSSGTGADEQYF. The CDR3 nucleotides read TGCGCCAGCAGCTCCGGGACAGGGGCTGACGAGCAGTACTTC.

J is TRBJ2-5 and V is TRBV3-1, with TRBD2 matching over 8 bases. V shed 5 bases and J 2 bases; nucleotides not matched to a gene: 16. Per the germline V gene, CDR1 is LGHDT and CDR2 is YNNKEL (reference sequence). The CDR3 has 18 residues. CDR3 coding DNA: TGTGCCAGCAGCAAGCAGGTCCGGGGGGGCCTTTTACAAGAGACCCAGTACTTC. Translation: CASSKQVRGGLLQETQYF.